The clone carrying this T cell receptor (beta chain) was seen at least ten times. Its target is not known. These data come from a study of regulatory T cells in long-lasting Graves disease. Findings and caveats of the study: TRBV28, TRBJ1-2 and TRBJ2-5 were segments that persistent disease favored. Possibly, accuracy suffered from the small sample size.

J was trimmed by 10 bases and V by 1 base; bases with no gene match: 14. CDR1 and CDR2 (germline): SGDLS, YYNGEE. This CDR3 is built from 16 residues. To make TCR beta libraries, researchers used iRepertoire HTBI primers and Arm-PCR of CDR3 regions. Authors' processing steps: Samples collectively showed approximately 62 TRBV and approximately 14 TRBJ segments. TCRdb re-called the multiplex PCR reads through MiXCR, storing one row per CDR3 protein. TCRdb, not the original authors, processed these V and J calls. The data show more than 400,000 distinct CDR3 sequences, around 15% seen once. As for time point: newly diagnosed GD, antithyroid drugs for less than 3 months. RNA extracted from PBMCs served as the sequencing template. Clinicians diagnosed Graves' disease using American Thyroid Association guidelines. The same sample was also used in a study of T cells in Graves' hyperthyroidism and ophthalmopathy.

The chain uses TRBV9 and TRBJ2-3; 8 nucleotides line up with TRBD1. The source of this sequence is a man aged 35 to 55 with Graves disease. The source material was peripheral blood mononuclear cells (PBMCs), sampled at new diagnosis, from a patient treated with antithyroid drugs. CDR3 amino acids: CASSVRTGTSETAQYF. In DNA, the CDR3 is TGTGCCAGCAGCGTACGGACAGGGACATCTGAAACTGCGCAGTATTTT.